Sequencing of this TCR beta chain was carried out in a study of long-term antiretroviral therapy in people with HIV. This clone turned up a few times. Germline V gene lookup returns CDR1 LNHDA and CDR2 SQIVND (reference sequence). The CDR3 contains 14 residues. Trimming left V 3 bases short and J 4 bases short, with 12 bases between. Runs used v3.0 of the immunoSEQ assay and were done at survey level. Clones were sequenced by immunoSEQ multiplex PCR, and TCRdb holds only the in-frame ones, with some missing. The sample has roughly 23,000 clones, roughly 84% seen once. The sequence derives from a man aged 18 to 30 with HIV. V is TRBV19 and J is TRBJ1-2, with TRBD1 as a possible D gene (6 bases). The material sequenced was unsorted PBMCs, taken 0.1 years before starting antiretroviral therapy. The CDR3 here is CASSMGGLGYGYTF. DNA for the CDR3: TGTGCCAGTAGTATGGGGGGCCTGGGCTATGGCTACACCTTC.